Each of the 13 T cell receptor beta chains below was sequenced from the same sample in a study of shared clonotypes between healthy human individuals. TCRdb's table, derived via immunoSEQ multiplex PCR, lists solely in-frame clones and lacks some. The data hold about 1 million clones, with 70% to 80% observed a single time. Source material: memory CD4+ T cells sorted from blood. The subset denotes: CD45RA-negative fraction. The receptors derive from a man aged 18 to 29 in good health.

This clone occurred many times. Other DNA sequences of this sample code for an identical CDR3. This chain connects TRBV30 to TRBJ1-1, with D unresolved. The CDR3 has 14 amino acids. The germline V gene has CDR1 GTSNPN and CDR2 SVGIG (reference sequence). Trimming stripped 1 base from V and 3 bases from J, with 12 bases between. The CDR3 region is CAWSALTADTEAFF. Written as DNA, the CDR3 is TGTGCCTGGAGTGCGCTGACTGCCGACACTGAAGCTTTCTTT.

This clone was detected only a few times. The chain combines TRBV18 with TRBJ2-7; TRBD2 agrees at 10 bases. This CDR3 region has 15 residues. The germline V gene encodes CDR1 KGHSH and CDR2 LQKENI. V lost 0 bases, J lost 6 bases, and 5 bases stayed unmatched. The DNA for the CDR3 is TGTGCCAGCTCACCACCAGCGGGGGGGCCTATCGAGCAGTACTTC. Encoded protein: CASSPPAGGPIEQYF.

V is TRBV5-4 and J is TRBJ2-7; possible D gene TRBD1, 6 bases. In germline, CDR1 is SGHNT, CDR2 YYREEE (reference sequence). CDR3 length: 14 residues. Trimming shortened V by 0 bases and J by 1 base, and 8 bases separated the two germline ends. CDR3: CASSLGQESYEQYF. In DNA form, the CDR3 reads TGTGCCAGCAGCTTGGGACAGGAATCCTACGAGCAGTACTTC.

V usage is TRBV5-1 and J usage is TRBJ1-1; D is possibly TRBD1 (6 bases). The CDR3 has 15 residues. Trimming removed 2 bases at V and 4 bases at J, with 15 bases between. The V gene's germline CDR1 is SGHRS and CDR2 YFSETQ. The CDR3 DNA is TGCGCCAGCAGCTTTACAACCTCGGGGGCCACTGAAGCTTTCTTT. As protein: CASSFTTSGATEAFF.

In this sample, this clone turned up once. The V gene is TRBV30, the J gene TRBJ2-1; D possibly uses TRBD1 or TRBD2 (5 bases each). The CDR3 extends over 15 amino acids. With 5 bases removed from V and 6 bases from J, the gap between germline ends came to 20 bases. Germline values: CDR1 GTSNPN, CDR2 SVGIG (reference sequence). The CDR3: CAWGPGRRAGNEQFF. DNA for the CDR3: TGTGCCTGGGGACCGGGACGCCGTGCGGGCAATGAGCAGTTCTTC.

The rearrangement joins TRBV7-6 to TRBJ2-2; 10 nucleotides match TRBD1. The CDR3 has 15 residues. Germline V gives CDR1 SGHVS, CDR2 FNYEAQ. V dropped 6 bases and J dropped 3; count of bases not matched to a gene: 4. The CDR3 sequence: CASRLGQGYTGELFF. The CDR3 DNA is TGTGCCAGCAGGCTGGGACAGGGGTACACCGGGGAGCTGTTTTTT.

V and J are TRBV2 and TRBJ2-7; D gene unclear. Deletions cut 4 bases from V and 0 bases from J, with 16 bases between. The length of the CDR3 is 16 residues. Germline values: CDR1 SNHLY, CDR2 FYNNEI. The CDR3, as DNA: TGTGCCAGCAGTGGAAAGTGGATTACGAGCTCCTACGAGCAGTACTTC. It specifies CASSGKWITSSYEQYF.

This clone was picked up a small number of times. J is TRBJ2-3 and V is TRBV11-2, with D possibly matching TRBD1 (6 bases). The CDR3 has 15 residues. V was pared by 2 bases and J by 9 bases, with 18 bases between. The germline V gene encodes CDR1 SGHAT and CDR2 FQNNGV. CDR3 nucleotide sequence: TGTGCCAGCAGCTTAAAAGAACTATCAACAGGGACGCAGTATTTT. Encoded protein: CASSLKELSTGTQYF. Supplemented by reference TRBV11-2 and TRBJ2-3, the full variable domain reads EAGVAQSPRYKIIEKRQSVAFWCNPISGHATLYWYQQILGQGPKLLIQFQNNGVVDDSQLPKDRFSAERLKGVDSTLKIQPAKLEDSAVYLCASSLKELSTGTQYFGPGTRLTVL.

Only one count was recorded for this clone. The chain has TRBV11-1 and TRBJ1-2; no reliable D call. Germline values: CDR1 SGHAT, CDR2 FQDESV (reference sequence). Trimming removed 5 bases from V and 3 bases from J, with 13 bases in between. The CDR3 is 14 residues long. CDR3 coding DNA: TGTGCCAGCAGCCCCCACGGGGTCGACTATGGCTACACCTTC. Translating gives CASSPHGVDYGYTF.

This clone has at least ten counts. The chain is built from TRBV5-1 and TRBJ1-2; 7 nucleotides match TRBD1. Germline assignment: CDR1 SGHRS and CDR2 YFSETQ. V was pared by 6 bases and J by 3 bases, with 11 bases of the junction left unmatched. This CDR3 region has 15 residues. CDR3 loop: CASTQGDLGDYGYTF. The CDR3 DNA is TGCGCCAGCACCCAGGGGGACCTGGGCGACTATGGCTACACCTTC.

CDR3 DNA sequence: TGTGCCAGCAGCCCCAACAGGGGAGAGACCCAGTACTTC. Translating it yields CASSPNRGETQYF. The rearrangement joins TRBV11-2 to TRBJ2-5; 7 bases line up with TRBD1. J lost 4 bases, V lost 5 bases, and 4 bases had no gene match. Per germline, CDR1 SGHAT and CDR2 FQNNGV. This CDR3 spans 13 amino acids.

V is TRBV6-5 and J is TRBJ1-2; D gene ambiguous. Germline CDR1 is MNHEY and CDR2 is SVGAGI. The CDR3 consists of 15 residues. Trimming stripped 5 bases from V and 1 base from J, with 14 bases between. The CDR3 is CASSTAGVFNYGYTF. The DNA of the CDR3 is TGTGCCAGCAGTACGGCTGGGGTTTTTAACTATGGCTACACCTTC.

About this clone: Other DNA sequences in the same sample also yield this CDR3. J is TRBJ2-3 and V is TRBV10-3, with D perhaps matching TRBD2 (6 bases). The germline V gene encodes CDR1 ENHRY and CDR2 SYGVKD. CDR3 length: 14 residues. V was cut by 3 bases and J by 0 bases, with 7 bases left in between. The CDR3 here is CAISDGTSTDTQYF. The CDR3 coding sequence is TGTGCCATCAGTGACGGGACTAGCACAGATACGCAGTATTTT.